Listed here are 13 T cell receptor beta chains from one sample, sequenced in a study of a mutant IDH1 vaccine in newly diagnosed glioma. Their target antigens are unknown. Sequencing used immunoSEQ multiplex PCR; TCRdb keeps in-frame clones, though not all of them. The sample has approximately 67,000 clones, approximately 80% seen once. Time point here: week 23, last vaccination. Vaccination comprised doses that each held 300 ug of mutant IDH1 20-mer peptide, plus topical imiquimod. The sequencing used PBMCs, collected from a glioma patient whose treatment included an IDH1 peptide vaccine. These receptors came from a man younger than 35 with glioma.

The V call is TRBV19, the J call TRBJ1-1; no definite D call. The ends were cut back, 3 bases at V and 7 bases at J, with 18 bases in the middle. The CDR3 spans 15 residues. Germline V CDR1 and CDR2: LNHDA, SQIVND (reference sequence). CDR3 sequence: CASSMKQRLGSEAFF. In nucleotides, the CDR3 is TGTGCCAGTAGTATGAAACAGCGACTGGGTAGTGAAGCTTTCTTT.

The chain employs TRBV12-5 and TRBJ1-5, with D possibly TRBD1 on 6 matching bases. CDR1 is LGHNT, CDR2 FRNRAP, per germline. The ends were cut back, 0 bases at V and 1 base at J, with 13 bases in the middle. This CDR3 comprises 17 residues. The CDR3 loop reads CASGLVRGGVSNQPQHF. DNA for the CDR3: TGTGCTAGTGGTTTGGTACGAGGGGGGGTAAGCAATCAGCCCCAGCATTTT.

The chain couples TRBV6-4 to TRBJ1-5; 10 bases are a match to TRBD1. This CDR3 contains 13 residues. CDR1 and CDR2 from the germline V gene are MRHNA and SNTAGT. V lost 10 bases and J lost 7; bases outside the gene matches: 7. The CDR3 loop reads CANRDRGTQPQHF. The CDR3 coding sequence is TGTGCCAACCGGGACAGGGGCACACAGCCCCAGCATTTT.

J is TRBJ2-7 and V is TRBV6-5; D is unclear. Between the trimmed V and J ends, which lost 0 bases and 3 bases, there was a span of 6 bases. Germline V gene lookup returns CDR1 MNHEY and CDR2 SVGAGI. The CDR3 is 13 amino acids. In DNA form, the CDR3 reads TGTGCCAGCAGTTACTCCGGAGTCTACGAGCAGTACTTC. Protein product: CASSYSGVYEQYF.

The rearrangement links TRBV5-1 to TRBJ1-1; D remains unclear. CDR1 is SGHRS and CDR2 is YFSETQ in the germline V gene. This CDR3 is built from 13 residues. The germline V and J ends were trimmed by 0 bases and 1 base, with 4 bases remaining between them. In nucleotides, the CDR3 is TGCGCCAGCAGCTTGGACTGGAACACTGAAGCTTTCTTT. It is translated as CASSLDWNTEAFF.

This chain uses TRBV4-2 with TRBJ2-3; 7 bases are shared with TRBD1. Germline lookup yields CDR1 LGHNA and CDR2 YNFKEQ. The CDR3 loop spans 15 amino acids. V shed 4 bases, J shed 0 bases, and the junction held 4 bases outside the gene matches. In DNA, the CDR3 is TGTGCCAGCAGCCCTGGACAGGAGAGCACAGATACGCAGTATTTT. This gives the protein CASSPGQESTDTQYF.

This clone was recorded once. The chain recombines TRBV7-6 with TRBJ1-4, with 11 bases that match TRBD1. This CDR3 is built from 14 residues. The germline CDR1 and CDR2 sequences are SGHVS and FNYEAQ. The J segment lost 8 bases and the V segment lost 4 bases, leaving 3 bases of the junction unmatched. The CDR3 region has the DNA TGTGCCAGCAGCTGGACAGGGGGCTCGGAAAAACTGTTTTTT. It specifies CASSWTGGSEKLFF.

CDR3 region: CASSILGLAGLTDTQYF. The CDR3 bases are TGTGCCAGTAGTATCCTGGGACTAGCGGGATTGACAGATACGCAGTATTTT. The chain employs TRBV19 and TRBJ2-3; 13 positions match TRBD2. This CDR3 comprises 17 residues. The ends lost 3 bases at V and 3 bases at J; junction bases unmatched: 6. In germline, CDR1 is LNHDA, CDR2 SQIVND (reference sequence).

The chain uses TRBV7-4 and TRBJ1-6, with D hard to call. Germline CDR1 SGHVT, CDR2 SQSDAQ. V was pared by 1 base and J by 10 bases, with 11 bases between. The CDR3 is 14 residues long. In DNA, the CDR3 is TGTGCCAGCAGCTTAGTCTTGGCTGGCTCACCCCTCCACTTT. Amino acid sequence: CASSLVLAGSPLHF. Full variable domain (remainder filled in from reference TRBV7-4 and TRBJ1-6): GAGVSQSPRYKVAKRGRDVALRCDSISGHVTLYWYRQTLGQGSEVLTYSQSDAQRDKSGRPSGRFSAERPERSVSTLKIQRTEQGDSAVYLCASSLVLAGSPLHFGNGTRLTVT.

The CDR3 nucleotides are TGTGCCAGCAGCCAAGATAGGACCTACGAGCAGTACTTC. It yields the protein CASSQDRTYEQYF. This chain links TRBV4-2 with TRBJ2-7; D uncertain. V was pared by 0 bases and J by 2 bases, with 5 bases between. The CDR3 length is 13 residues. The germline V gene encodes CDR1 LGHNA and CDR2 YNFKEQ.

The chain has TRBV7-9 and TRBJ2-1; D perhaps matches TRBD2 (6 bases). CDR1 SEHNR and CDR2 FQNEAQ come from the germline V gene (reference sequence). V was shortened by 4 bases and J by 0 bases, with 19 bases between the two germline ends. CDR3 length: 18 amino acids. The CDR3 nucleotides read TGTGCCAGCAGCTCTCCAACAATCTACGGGGGCTCCTACAATGAGCAGTTCTTC. Translation: CASSSPTIYGGSYNEQFF.

The rearrangement uses TRBV21-1 and TRBJ1-4. TRBV21-1 is annotated as a pseudogene. The CDR3 contains 17 residues. The chain's CDR3 is CASSKPAQNPTNEKLFF. CDR3 nucleotide sequence: TGTGCCAGCAGCAAACCTGCCCAAAACCCAACTAATGAAAAACTGTTTTTT.

This sequence joins TRBV4-3 and TRBJ2-3; D unclear. This CDR3 has 16 residues. In germline, CDR1 is LGHNA, CDR2 YSLEER. The V and J ends lost 0 bases and 2 bases respectively, with 12 bases between them. The CDR3, as DNA: TGCGCCAGCAGCCAAGATTCCCAGGCGGCCACAGATACGCAGTATTTT. Its protein is CASSQDSQAATDTQYF.